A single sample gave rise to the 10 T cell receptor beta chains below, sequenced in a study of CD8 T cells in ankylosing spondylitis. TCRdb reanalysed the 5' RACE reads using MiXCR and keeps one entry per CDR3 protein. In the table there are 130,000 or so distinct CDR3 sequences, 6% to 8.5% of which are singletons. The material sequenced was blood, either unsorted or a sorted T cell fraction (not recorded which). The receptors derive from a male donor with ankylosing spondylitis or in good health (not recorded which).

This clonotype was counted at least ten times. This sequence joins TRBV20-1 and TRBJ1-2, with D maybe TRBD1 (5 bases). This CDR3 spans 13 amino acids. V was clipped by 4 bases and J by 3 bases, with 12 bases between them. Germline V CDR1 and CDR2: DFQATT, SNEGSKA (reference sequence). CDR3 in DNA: TGCAGTGCTATAACCGGGGCCCACTATGGCTACACCTTC. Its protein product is CSAITGAHYGYTF.

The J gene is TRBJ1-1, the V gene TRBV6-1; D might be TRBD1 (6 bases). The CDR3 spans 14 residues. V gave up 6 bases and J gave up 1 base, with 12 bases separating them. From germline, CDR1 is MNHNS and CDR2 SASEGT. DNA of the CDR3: TGTGCCAGCAGCCGCCGAGGGGGGAACACTGAAGCTTTCTTT. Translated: CASSRRGGNTEAFF.

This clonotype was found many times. The CDR3 spells CAISESGGANTGELFF. Written as DNA, the CDR3 is TGTGCCATCAGTGAGTCGGGGGGCGCGAACACCGGGGAGCTGTTTTTT. The V gene is TRBV10-3, the J gene TRBJ2-2; either TRBD1 or TRBD2 may supply D (6 bases each). This CDR3 has 16 residues. CDR1 is ENHRY and CDR2 is SYGVKD in the germline V gene. Trimming pared 0 bases from V and 0 bases from J, leaving 8 bases between.

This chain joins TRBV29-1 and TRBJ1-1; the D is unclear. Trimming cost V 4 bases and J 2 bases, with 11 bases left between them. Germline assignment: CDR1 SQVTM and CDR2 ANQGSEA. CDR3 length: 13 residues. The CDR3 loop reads CSVAIPSNTEAFF. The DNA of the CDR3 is TGCAGCGTTGCAATTCCATCAAACACTGAAGCTTTCTTT.

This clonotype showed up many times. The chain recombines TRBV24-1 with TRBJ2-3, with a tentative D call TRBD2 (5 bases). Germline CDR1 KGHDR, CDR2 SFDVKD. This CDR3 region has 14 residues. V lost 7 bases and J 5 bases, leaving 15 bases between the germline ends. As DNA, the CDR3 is TGTGCCACCAGCCACCTAGCCCTGGAAGATACGCAGTATTTT. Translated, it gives CATSHLALEDTQYF.

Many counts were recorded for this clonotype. For the CDR3, the DNA is TGCAGCGTTGATGGCAGGGACGCAGGTAGCACAGATACGCAGTATTTT. It yields the protein CSVDGRDAGSTDTQYF. The V call is TRBV29-1, the J call TRBJ2-3, with D perhaps given as TRBD1 or TRBD2 (5 bases each). V lost 3 bases and J lost 0, with 16 bases in between. The CDR3 is 16 residues long. Germline V lookup: CDR1 SQVTM, CDR2 ANQGSEA.

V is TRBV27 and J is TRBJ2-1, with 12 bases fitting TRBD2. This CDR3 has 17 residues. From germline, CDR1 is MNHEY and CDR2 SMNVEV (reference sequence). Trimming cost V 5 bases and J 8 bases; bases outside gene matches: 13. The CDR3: CASSPSRLAGEVDEQFF. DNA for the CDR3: TGTGCCAGCAGTCCCTCTAGACTAGCGGGAGAGGTGGATGAGCAGTTCTTC.

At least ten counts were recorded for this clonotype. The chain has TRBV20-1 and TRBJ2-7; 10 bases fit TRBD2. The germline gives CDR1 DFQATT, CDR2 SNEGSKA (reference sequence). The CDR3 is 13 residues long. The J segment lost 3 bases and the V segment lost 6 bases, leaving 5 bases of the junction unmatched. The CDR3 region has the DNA TGCAGTGCCGCCGGACTAGCGGTCTACGAGCAGTACTTC. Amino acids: CSAAGLAVYEQYF.

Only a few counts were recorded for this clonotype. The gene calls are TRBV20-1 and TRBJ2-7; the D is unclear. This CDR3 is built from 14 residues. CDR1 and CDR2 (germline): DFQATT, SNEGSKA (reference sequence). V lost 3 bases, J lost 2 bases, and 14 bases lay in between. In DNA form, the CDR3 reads TGCAGTGCTAGTCGTCAGTCTTTAACCTACGAGCAGTACTTC. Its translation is CSASRQSLTYEQYF.

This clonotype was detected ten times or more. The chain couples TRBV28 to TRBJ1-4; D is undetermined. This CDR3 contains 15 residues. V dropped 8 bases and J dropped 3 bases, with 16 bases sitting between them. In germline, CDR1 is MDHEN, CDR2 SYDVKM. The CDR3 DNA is TGTGCCAGCGGGAGGTATAGGCGGGCTAATGAAAAACTGTTTTTT. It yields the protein CASGRYRRANEKLFF. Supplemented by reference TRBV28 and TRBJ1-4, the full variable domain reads DVKVTQSSRYLVKRTGEKVFLECVQDMDHENMFWYRQDPGLGLRLIYFSYDVKMKEKGDIPEGYSVSREKKERFSLILESASTNQTSMYLCASGRYRRANEKLFFGSGTQLSVL.